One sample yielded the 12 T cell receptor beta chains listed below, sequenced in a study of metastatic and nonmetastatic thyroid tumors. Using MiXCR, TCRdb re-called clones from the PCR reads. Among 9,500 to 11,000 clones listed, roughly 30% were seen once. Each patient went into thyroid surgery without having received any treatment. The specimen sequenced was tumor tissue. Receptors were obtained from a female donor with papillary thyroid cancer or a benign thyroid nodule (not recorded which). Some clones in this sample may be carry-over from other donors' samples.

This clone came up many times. The CDR3 DNA is TGCAGTGCCACGGACAGGGTGGGTGAAGCTTTCTTT. It is translated as CSATDRVGEAFF. This chain joins TRBV20-1 and TRBJ1-1, with 8 bases aligning to TRBD1. Germline trimming cut 6 bases from V and 7 bases from J; bases unmatched to any gene: 7. The V gene's germline CDR1 is DFQATT and CDR2 SNEGSKA (reference sequence). The CDR3 length is 12 residues.

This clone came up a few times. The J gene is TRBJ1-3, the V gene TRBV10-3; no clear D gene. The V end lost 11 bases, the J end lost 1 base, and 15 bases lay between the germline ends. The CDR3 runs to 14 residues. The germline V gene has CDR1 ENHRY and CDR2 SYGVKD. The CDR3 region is CAVNVCESGNTIYF. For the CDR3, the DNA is TGTGCCGTCAATGTGTGTGAATCTGGAAACACCATATATTTT.

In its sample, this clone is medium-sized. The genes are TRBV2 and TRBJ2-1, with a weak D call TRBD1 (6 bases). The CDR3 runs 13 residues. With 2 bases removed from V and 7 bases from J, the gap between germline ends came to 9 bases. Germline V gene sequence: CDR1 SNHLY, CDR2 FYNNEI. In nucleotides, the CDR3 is TGTGCCAGCAGTGAACAGGGGCTAAATGAGCAGTTCTTC. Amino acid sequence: CASSEQGLNEQFF.

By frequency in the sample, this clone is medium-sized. This chain's CDR3 is CASSWGRDRGTEQFF. Here the CDR3 DNA reads TGTGCCAGCAGTTGGGGCCGGGACAGGGGCACTGAGCAGTTCTTC. The V gene is TRBV7-8, the J gene TRBJ2-1; 10 bases line up with TRBD1. This CDR3 is built from 15 residues. Germline CDR1 is SGHVS and CDR2 is FQNEAQ. J lost 9 bases, V lost 6 bases, and 11 bases had no gene match.

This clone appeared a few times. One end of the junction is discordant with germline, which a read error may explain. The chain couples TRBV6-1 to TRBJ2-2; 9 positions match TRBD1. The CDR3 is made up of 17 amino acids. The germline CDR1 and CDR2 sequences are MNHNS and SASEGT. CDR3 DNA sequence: TGTGCCAGCAGTGGCCGGGACAGGGCCCCTAACACCGGGGAGCTGTTTTTC. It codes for CASSGRDRAPNTGELFF.

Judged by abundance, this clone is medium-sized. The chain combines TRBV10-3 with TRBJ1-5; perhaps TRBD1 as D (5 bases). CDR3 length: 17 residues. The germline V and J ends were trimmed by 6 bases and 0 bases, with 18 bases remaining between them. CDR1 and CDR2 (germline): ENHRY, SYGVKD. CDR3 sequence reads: CAISPNEQANSNQPQHF. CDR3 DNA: TGTGCCATCAGCCCAAATGAACAGGCGAATAGCAATCAGCCCCAGCATTTT.

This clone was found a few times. CDR3 nucleotide sequence: TGTGCCAGCAGTTTAGCAGGGTTCGCCACTGAAGCTTTCTTT. This codes for CASSLAGFATEAFF. This sequence joins TRBV12-3 or TRBV12-4 and TRBJ1-1; D call uncertain. V dropped 0 bases and J dropped 4 bases, with 9 bases sitting between them. The CDR3 spans 14 residues.

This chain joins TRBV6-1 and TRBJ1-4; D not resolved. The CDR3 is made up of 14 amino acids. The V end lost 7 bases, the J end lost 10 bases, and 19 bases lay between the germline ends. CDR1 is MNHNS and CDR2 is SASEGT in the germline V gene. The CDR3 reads CASILEQMERKLFF. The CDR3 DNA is TGTGCCAGCATCCTAGAACAGATGGAGAGAAAACTGTTTTTT.

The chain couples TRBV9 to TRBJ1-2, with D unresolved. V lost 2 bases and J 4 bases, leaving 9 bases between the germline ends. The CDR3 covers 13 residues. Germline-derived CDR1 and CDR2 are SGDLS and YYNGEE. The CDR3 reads CASSVDHRYGYTF. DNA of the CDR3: TGTGCCAGCAGCGTCGACCATCGCTATGGCTACACCTTC. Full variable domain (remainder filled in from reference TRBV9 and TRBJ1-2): DSGVTQTPKHLITATGQRVTLRCSPRSGDLSVYWYQQSLDQGLQFLIQYYNGEERAKGNILERFSAQQFPDLHSELNLSSLELGDSALYFCASSVDHRYGYTFGSGTRLTVV.

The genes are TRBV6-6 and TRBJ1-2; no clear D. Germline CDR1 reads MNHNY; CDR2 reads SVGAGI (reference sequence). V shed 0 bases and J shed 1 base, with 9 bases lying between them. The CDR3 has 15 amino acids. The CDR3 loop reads CASSYSEAGNYGYTF. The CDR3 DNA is TGTGCCAGCAGTTACTCCGAGGCCGGTAACTATGGCTACACCTTC.

CDR3 residues: CASSPETVSEKLFF. The DNA for the CDR3 is TGTGCCAGCAGCCCGGAGACAGTAAGCGAAAAACTGTTTTTT. The gene calls are TRBV7-8 and TRBJ1-4; D possibly corresponds to TRBD1 (5 bases). This CDR3 region has 14 residues. Germline-derived CDR1 and CDR2 are SGHVS and FQNEAQ. V lost 5 bases and J lost 8, with 15 bases in between.

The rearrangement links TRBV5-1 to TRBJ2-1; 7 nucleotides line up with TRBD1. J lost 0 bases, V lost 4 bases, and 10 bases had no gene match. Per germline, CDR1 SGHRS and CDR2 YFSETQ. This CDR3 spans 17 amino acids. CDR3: CASSKGTATYSYNEQFF. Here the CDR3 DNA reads TGCGCCAGCAGCAAAGGGACAGCGACTTACTCCTACAATGAGCAGTTCTTC.